What follows describes a single TCR beta chain. These data belong to a study of cytomegalovirus exposure and HLA in healthy donors. Amplification used 60 Vbeta primers and 13 Jbeta primers. Per the study methods: In a later analysis, of tens of millions of unique beta chains, approximately 10 million appeared in at least two donors. Only in-frame clones appear in the TCRdb table, and some are missing; sequencing was by immunoSEQ multiplex PCR. Clone size and V and J calls were adopted from that table, with D and trimming inferred from the DNA. The top ten clones hold under 4.5% of a sample with 100,000 to 150,000 clones, roughly 80% of them seen once. The CDR3 runs to 13 residues. Germline values: CDR1 SGHRS, CDR2 YFSETQ. Trimming at V came to 4 bases and at J to 4 bases, leaving 2 bases not matched to a gene.

The chain recombines TRBV5-1 with TRBJ1-2, with 9 nucleotides matching TRBD1. Sequencing was performed on PBMCs. The TCR was taken from a young man in good health and CMV-seropositive. The DNA for the CDR3 is TGCGCCAGCAGCCGGGACAGGGTCTATGGCTACACCTTC. This encodes CASSRDRVYGYTF.